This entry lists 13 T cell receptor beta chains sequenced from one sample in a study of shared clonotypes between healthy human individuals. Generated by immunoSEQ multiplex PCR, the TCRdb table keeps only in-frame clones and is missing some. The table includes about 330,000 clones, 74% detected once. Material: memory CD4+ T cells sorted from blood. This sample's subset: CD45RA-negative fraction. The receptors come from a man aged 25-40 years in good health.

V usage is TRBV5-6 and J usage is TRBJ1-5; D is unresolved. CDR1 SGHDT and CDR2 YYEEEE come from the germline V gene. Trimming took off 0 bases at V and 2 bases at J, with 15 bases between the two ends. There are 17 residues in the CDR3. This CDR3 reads CASSLGELRLGNQPQHF. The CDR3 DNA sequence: TGTGCCAGCAGCTTGGGGGAGTTAAGGTTGGGCAATCAGCCCCAGCATTTT. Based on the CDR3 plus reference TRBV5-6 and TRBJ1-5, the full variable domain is DAGVTQSPTHLIKTRGQQVTLRCSPKSGHDTVSWYQQALGQGPQFIFQYYEEEERQRGNFPDRFSGHQFPNYSSELNVNALLLGDSALYLCASSLGELRLGNQPQHFGDGTRLSIL.

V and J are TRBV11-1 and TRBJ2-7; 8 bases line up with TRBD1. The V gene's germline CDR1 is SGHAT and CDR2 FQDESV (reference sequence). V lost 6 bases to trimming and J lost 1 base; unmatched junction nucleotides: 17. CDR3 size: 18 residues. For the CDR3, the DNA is TGTGCCAGCAGAGATAGAGGGAGAAGGACAGGGTCGTCCTACGAGCAGTACTTC. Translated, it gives CASRDRGRRTGSSYEQYF.

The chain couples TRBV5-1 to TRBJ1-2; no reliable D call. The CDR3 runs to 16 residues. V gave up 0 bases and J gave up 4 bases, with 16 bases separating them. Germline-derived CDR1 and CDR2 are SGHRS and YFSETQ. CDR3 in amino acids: CASSLASRKAGYGYTF. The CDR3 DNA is TGCGCCAGCAGCTTGGCCTCAAGGAAGGCTGGCTATGGCTACACCTTC.

The CDR3 is CASSLAGGERNIQYF. DNA of the CDR3: TGTGCCAGCAGCTTGGCGGGGGGTGAAAGGAACATTCAGTACTTC. J is TRBJ2-4 and V is TRBV5-5; 7 bases agree with TRBD2. The CDR3 length is 15 residues. Germline trimming cut 0 bases from V and 7 bases from J; bases unmatched to any gene: 7. CDR1 SGHKS and CDR2 YYEKEE come from the germline V gene (reference sequence).

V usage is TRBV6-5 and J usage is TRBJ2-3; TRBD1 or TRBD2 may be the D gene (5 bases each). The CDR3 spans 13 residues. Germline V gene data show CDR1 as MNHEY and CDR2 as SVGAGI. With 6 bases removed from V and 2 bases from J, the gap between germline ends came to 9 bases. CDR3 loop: CASRGDLTDTQYF. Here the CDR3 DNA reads TGTGCCAGCAGGGGGGACCTCACAGATACGCAGTATTTT.

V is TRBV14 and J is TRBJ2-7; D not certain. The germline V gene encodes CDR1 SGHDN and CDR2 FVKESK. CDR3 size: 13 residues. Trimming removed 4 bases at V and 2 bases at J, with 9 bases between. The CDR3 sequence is CASSPWPPYEQYF. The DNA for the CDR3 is TGTGCCAGCAGCCCGTGGCCACCCTACGAGCAGTACTTC.

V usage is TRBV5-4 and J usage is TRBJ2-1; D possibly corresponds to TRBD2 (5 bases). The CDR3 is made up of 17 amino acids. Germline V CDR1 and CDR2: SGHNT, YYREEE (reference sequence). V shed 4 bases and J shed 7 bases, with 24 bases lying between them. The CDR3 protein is CASSIPSPGIGENEQFF. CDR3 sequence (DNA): TGTGCCAGCAGCATCCCCTCCCCGGGCATCGGGGAGAATGAGCAGTTCTTC.

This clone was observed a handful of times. The CDR3 DNA sequence: TGTGCCTGGAGTGCTCGGGGGCGGGAGCAGTTCTTC. Its translation: CAWSARGREQFF. The V call is TRBV30, the J call TRBJ2-1; D might be TRBD1 or TRBD2, each matching 6 bases. This CDR3 region has 12 residues. Germline lookup yields CDR1 GTSNPN and CDR2 SVGIG (reference sequence). Deletions cut 1 base from V and 10 bases from J, with 11 bases between.

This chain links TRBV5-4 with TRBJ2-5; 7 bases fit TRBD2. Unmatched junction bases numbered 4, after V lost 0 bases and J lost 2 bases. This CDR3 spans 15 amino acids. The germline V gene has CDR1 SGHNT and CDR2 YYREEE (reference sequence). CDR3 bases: TGTGCCAGCAGCTTGGCGGCGGGAGCGCAAGAGACCCAGTACTTC. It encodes CASSLAAGAQETQYF.

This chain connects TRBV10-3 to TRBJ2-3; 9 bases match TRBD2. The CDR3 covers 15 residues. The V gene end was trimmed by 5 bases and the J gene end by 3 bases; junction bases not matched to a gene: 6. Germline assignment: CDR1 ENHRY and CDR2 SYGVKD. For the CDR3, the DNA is TGTGCCATCAGTATCGGGACTAGCTCGACAGATACGCAGTATTTT. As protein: CAISIGTSSTDTQYF.

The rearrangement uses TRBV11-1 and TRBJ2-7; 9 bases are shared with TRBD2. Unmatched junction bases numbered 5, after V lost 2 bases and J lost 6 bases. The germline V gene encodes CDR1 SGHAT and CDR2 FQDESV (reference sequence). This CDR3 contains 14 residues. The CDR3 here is CASSLLAGLGEQYF. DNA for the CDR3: TGTGCCAGCAGCTTACTAGCGGGATTGGGCGAGCAGTACTTC.

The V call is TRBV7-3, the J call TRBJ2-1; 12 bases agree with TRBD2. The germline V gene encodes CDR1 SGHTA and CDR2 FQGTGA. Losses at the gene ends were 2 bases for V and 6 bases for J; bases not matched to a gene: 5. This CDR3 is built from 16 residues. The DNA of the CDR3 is TGTGCCAGCAGCTTAGGTCTACTAGCGGGAGGCAATGAGCAGTTCTTC. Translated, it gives CASSLGLLAGGNEQFF.

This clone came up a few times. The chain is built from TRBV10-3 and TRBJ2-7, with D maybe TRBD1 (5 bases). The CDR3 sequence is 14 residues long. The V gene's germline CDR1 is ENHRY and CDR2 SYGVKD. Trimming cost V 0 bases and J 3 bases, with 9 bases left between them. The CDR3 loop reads CAISESSGYYEQYF. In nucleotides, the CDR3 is TGTGCCATCAGTGAGTCGTCAGGGTACTACGAGCAGTACTTC.